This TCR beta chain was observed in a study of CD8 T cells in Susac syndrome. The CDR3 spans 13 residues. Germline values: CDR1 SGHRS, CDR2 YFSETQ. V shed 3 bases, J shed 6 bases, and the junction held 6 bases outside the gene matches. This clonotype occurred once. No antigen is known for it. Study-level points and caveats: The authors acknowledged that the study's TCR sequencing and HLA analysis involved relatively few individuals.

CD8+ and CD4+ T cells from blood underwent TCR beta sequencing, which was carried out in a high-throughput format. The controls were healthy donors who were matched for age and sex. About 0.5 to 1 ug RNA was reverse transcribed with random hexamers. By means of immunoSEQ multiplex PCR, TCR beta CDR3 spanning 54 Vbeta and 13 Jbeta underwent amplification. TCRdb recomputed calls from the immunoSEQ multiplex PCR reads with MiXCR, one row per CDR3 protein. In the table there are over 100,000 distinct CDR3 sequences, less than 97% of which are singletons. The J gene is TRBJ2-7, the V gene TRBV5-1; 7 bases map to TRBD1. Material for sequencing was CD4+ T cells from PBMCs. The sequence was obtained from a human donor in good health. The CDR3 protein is CASSSGTEAEQYF. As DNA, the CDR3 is TGCGCCAGCAGCTCCGGGACAGAGGCCGAGCAGTACTTC.